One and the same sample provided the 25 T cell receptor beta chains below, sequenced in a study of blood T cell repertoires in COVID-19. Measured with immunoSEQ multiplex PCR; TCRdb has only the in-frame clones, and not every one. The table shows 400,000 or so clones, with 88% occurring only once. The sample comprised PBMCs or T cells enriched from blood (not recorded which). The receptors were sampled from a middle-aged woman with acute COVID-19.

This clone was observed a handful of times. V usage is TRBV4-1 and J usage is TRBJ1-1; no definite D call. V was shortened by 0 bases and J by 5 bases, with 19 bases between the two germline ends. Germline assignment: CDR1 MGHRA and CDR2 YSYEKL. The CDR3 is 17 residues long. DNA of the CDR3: TGCGCCAGCAGCCAAGATAGTAGAGGGTACTTGGGAACTGAAGCTTTCTTT. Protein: CASSQDSRGYLGTEAFF.

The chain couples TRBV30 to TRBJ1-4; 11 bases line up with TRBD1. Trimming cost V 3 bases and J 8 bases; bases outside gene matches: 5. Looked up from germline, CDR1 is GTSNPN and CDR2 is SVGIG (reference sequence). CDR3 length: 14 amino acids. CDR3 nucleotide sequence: TGTGCCTGGAGCCCGGACAGGGGGCGGGAAAAACTGTTTTTT. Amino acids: CAWSPDRGREKLFF.

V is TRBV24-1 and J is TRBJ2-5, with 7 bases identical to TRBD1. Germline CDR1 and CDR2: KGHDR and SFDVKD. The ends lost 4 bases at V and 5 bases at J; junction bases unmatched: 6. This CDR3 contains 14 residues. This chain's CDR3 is CATSEGGESETQYF. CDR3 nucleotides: TGTGCCACCAGTGAAGGGGGCGAAAGCGAGACCCAGTACTTC.

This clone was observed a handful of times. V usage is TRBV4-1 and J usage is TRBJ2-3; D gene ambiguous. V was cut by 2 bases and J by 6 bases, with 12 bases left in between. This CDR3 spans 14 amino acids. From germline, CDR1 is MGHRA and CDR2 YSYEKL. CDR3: CASSQNLQYDTQYF. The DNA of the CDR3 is TGCGCCAGCAGCCAAAACCTTCAGTACGATACGCAGTATTTT.

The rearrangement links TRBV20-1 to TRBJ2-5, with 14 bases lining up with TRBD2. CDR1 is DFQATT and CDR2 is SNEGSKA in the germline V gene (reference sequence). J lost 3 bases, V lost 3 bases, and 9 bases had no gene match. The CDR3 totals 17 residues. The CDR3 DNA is TGCAGTGCTAGTCAAATTAAGGGACTAGCGGGGGAAGAGACCCAGTACTTC. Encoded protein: CSASQIKGLAGEETQYF.

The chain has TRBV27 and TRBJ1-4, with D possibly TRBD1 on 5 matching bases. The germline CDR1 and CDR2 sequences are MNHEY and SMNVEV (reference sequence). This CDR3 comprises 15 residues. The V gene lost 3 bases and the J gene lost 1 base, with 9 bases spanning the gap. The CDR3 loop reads CASSFQGETNEKLFF. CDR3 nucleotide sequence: TGTGCCAGCAGTTTTCAAGGGGAAACTAATGAAAAACTGTTTTTT.

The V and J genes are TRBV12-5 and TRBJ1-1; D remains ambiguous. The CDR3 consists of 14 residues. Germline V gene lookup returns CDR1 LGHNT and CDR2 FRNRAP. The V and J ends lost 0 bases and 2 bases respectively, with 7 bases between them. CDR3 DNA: TGTGCTAGTGGTTTGGTACATTATAACACTGAAGCTTTCTTT. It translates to CASGLVHYNTEAFF.

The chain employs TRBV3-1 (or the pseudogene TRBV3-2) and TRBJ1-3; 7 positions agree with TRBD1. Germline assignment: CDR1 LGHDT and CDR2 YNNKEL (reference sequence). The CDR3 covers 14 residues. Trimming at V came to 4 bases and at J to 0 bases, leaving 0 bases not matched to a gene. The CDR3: CASSRTGSGNTIYF. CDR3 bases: TGTGCCAGCAGCCGGACAGGCTCTGGAAACACCATATATTTT.

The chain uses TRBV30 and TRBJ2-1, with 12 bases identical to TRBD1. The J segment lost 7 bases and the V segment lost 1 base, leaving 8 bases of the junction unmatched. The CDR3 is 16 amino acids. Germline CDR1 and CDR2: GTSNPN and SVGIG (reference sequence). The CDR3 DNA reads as TGTGCCTGGAGTGCCCTACCGGGACAGGGGGCGAATGAGCAGTTCTTC. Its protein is CAWSALPGQGANEQFF.

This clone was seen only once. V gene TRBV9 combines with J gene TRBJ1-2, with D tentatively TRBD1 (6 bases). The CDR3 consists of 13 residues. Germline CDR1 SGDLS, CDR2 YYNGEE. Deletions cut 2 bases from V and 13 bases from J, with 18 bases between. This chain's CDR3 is CASSVRTGNPLTF. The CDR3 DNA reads TGTGCCAGCAGCGTTAGAACAGGGAATCCCCTCACCTTC.

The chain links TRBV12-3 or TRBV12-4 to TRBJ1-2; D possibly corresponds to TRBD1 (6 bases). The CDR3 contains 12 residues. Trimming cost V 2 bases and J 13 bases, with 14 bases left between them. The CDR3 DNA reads TGTGCCAGCAGTTTAAGATCAGGGGCACTCACCTTC. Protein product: CASSLRSGALTF.

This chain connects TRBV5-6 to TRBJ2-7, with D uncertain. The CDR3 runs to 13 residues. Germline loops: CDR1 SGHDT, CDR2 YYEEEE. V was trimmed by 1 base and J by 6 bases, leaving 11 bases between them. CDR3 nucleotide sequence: TGTGCCAGCAGCTTGCGACCCGGCGGCGAGCAGTACTTC. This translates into CASSLRPGGEQYF. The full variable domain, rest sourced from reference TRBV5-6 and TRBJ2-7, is DAGVTQSPTHLIKTRGQQVTLRCSPKSGHDTVSWYQQALGQGPQFIFQYYEEEERQRGNFPDRFSGHQFPNYSSELNVNALLLGDSALYLCASSLRPGGEQYFGPGTRLTVT.

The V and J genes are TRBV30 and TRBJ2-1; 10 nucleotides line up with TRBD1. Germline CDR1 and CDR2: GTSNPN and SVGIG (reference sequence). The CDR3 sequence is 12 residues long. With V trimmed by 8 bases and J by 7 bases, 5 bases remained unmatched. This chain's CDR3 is CAGDRGSNEQFF. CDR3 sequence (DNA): TGTGCCGGGGACAGGGGATCAAATGAGCAGTTCTTC.

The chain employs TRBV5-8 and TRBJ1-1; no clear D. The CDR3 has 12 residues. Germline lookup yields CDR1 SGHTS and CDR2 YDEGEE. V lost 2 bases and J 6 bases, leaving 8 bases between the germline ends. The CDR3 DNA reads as TGTGCCAGCAGCTTACATGGGCCTGAAGCTTTCTTT. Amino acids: CASSLHGPEAFF. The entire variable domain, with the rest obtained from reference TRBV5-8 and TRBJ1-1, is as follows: EAGVTQSPTHLIKTRGQQATLRCSPISGHTSVYWYQQALGLGLQFLLWYDEGEERNRGNFPPRFSGRQFPNYSSELNVNALELEDSALYLCASSLHGPEAFFGQGTRLTVV.

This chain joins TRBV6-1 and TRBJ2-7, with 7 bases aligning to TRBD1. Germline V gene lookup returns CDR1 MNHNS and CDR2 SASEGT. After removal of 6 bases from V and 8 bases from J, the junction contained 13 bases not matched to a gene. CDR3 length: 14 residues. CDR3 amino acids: CASRDPDRQTQQYF. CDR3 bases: TGTGCCAGCAGGGACCCGGACAGGCAAACCCAGCAGTACTTC.

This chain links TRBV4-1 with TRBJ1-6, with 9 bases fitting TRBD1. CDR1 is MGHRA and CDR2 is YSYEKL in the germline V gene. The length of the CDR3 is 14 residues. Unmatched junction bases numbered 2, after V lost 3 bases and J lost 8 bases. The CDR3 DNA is TGCGCCAGCAGCCAGGACAGGGGTGATTCACCCCTCCACTTT. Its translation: CASSQDRGDSPLHF.

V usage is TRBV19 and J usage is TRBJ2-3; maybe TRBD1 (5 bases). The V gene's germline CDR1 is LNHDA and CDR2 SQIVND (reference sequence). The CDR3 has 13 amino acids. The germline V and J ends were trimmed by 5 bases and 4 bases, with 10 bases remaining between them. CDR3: CASSSGISDTQYF. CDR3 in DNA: TGTGCCAGTAGTTCAGGGATTTCAGATACGCAGTATTTT.

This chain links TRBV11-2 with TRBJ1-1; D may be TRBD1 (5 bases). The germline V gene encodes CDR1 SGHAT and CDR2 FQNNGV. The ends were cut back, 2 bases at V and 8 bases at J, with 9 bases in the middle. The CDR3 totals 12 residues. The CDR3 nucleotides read TGTGCCAGCAGCTTAAGGGGTGGGGAAGCTTTCTTT. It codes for CASSLRGGEAFF.

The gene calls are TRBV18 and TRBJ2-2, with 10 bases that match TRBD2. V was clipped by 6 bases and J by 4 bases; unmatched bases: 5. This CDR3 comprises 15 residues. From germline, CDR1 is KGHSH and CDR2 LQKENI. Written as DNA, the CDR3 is TGTGCCAGCTCTCGGACTAGCGGAGCCACCGGGGAGCTGTTTTTT. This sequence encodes CASSRTSGATGELFF.

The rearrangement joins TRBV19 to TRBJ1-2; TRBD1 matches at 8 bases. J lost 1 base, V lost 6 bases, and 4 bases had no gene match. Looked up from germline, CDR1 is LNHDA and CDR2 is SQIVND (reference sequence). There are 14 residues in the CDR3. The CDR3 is CASRVTGDNYGYTF. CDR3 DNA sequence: TGTGCCAGTAGGGTGACAGGGGATAACTATGGCTACACCTTC.

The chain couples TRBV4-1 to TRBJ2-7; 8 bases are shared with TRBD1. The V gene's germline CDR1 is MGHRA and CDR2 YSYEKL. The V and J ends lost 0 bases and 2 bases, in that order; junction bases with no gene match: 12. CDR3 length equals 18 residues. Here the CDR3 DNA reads TGCGCCAGCAGCCAAGATAACCCCCCCGACAGGGGCCCCTACGAGCAGTACTTC. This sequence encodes CASSQDNPPDRGPYEQYF.

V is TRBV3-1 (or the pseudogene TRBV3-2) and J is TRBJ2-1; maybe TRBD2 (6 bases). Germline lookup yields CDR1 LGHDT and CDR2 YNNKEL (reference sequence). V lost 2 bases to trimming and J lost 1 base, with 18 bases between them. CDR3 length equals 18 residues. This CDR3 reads CASSQHPRGAGSYNEQFF. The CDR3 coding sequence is TGTGCCAGCAGCCAACATCCCAGAGGAGCGGGTTCCTACAATGAGCAGTTCTTC.

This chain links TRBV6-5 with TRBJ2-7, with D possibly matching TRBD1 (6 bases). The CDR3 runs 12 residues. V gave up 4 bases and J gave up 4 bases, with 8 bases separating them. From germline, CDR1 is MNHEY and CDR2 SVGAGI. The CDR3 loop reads CASSWTEYEQYF. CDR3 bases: TGTGCCAGCAGTTGGACAGAATACGAGCAGTACTTC.

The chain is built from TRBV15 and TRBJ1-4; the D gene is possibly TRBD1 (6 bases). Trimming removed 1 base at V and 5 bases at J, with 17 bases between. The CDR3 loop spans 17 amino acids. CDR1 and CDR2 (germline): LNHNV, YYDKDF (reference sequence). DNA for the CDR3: TGTGCCACCAGCAGAGCGCCTACAGGGACGTTAAATGAAAAACTGTTTTTT. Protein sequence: CATSRAPTGTLNEKLFF.

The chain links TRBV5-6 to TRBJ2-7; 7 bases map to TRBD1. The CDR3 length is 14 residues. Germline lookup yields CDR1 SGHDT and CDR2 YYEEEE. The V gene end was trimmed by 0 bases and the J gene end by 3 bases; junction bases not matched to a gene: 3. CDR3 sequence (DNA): TGTGCCAGCAGCTTGGTAGGGGGCGGCTACGAGCAGTACTTC. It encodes CASSLVGGGYEQYF. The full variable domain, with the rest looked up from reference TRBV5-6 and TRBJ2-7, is DAGVTQSPTHLIKTRGQQVTLRCSPKSGHDTVSWYQQALGQGPQFIFQYYEEEERQRGNFPDRFSGHQFPNYSSELNVNALLLGDSALYLCASSLVGGGYEQYFGPGTRLTVT.